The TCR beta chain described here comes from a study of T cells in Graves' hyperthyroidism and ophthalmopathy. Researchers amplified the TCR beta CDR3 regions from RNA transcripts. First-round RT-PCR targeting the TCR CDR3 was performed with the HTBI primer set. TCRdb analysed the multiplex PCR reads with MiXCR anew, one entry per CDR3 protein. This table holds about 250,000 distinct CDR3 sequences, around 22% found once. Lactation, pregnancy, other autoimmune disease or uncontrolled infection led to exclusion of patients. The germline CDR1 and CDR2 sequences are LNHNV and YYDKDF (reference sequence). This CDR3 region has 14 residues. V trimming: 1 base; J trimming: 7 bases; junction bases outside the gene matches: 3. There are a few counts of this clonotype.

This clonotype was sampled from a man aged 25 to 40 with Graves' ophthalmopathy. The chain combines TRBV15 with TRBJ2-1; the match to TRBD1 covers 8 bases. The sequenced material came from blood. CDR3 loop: CATSRAGTGNEQFF. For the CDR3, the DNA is TGTGCCACCAGCAGAGCCGGGACAGGAAATGAGCAGTTCTTC.